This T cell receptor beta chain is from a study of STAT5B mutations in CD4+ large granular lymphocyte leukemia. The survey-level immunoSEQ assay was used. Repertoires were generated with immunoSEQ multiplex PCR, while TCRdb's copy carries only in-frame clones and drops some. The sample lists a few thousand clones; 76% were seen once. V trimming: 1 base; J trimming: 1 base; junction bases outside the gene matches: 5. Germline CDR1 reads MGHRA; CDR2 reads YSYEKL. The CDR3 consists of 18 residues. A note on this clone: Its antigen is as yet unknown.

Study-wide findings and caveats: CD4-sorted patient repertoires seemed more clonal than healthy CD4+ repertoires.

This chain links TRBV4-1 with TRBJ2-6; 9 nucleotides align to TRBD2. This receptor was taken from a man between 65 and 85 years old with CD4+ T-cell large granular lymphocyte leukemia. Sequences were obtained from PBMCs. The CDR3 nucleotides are TGCGCCAGCAGCCAAGTAGGACTAGCGTCGTCTGGGGCCAACGTCCTGACTTTC. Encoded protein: CASSQVGLASSGANVLTF.